Presented here are 14 T cell receptor beta chains from one specimen sequenced in a study of long-term antiretroviral therapy in people with HIV. Sequencing used immunoSEQ v3.0 at survey level. The data were produced by immunoSEQ multiplex PCR, yet TCRdb's version contains in-frame clones alone and is incomplete. The sample carries about 25,000 clones, around 83% recorded once. Sequencing was performed on unsorted PBMCs, taken 3 years after starting antiretroviral therapy. These receptors all stem from a man aged 18 to 30 with HIV.

This chain joins TRBV19 and TRBJ1-1; D call uncertain. Germline V CDR1 and CDR2: LNHDA, SQIVND (reference sequence). The V end was cut by 2 bases, the J end by 1 base, with 11 bases between. CDR3 size: 15 residues. CDR3 sequence reads: CASSIPHRGNTEAFF. CDR3 nucleotide sequence: TGTGCCAGTAGTATACCCCACAGAGGGAACACTGAAGCTTTCTTT.

The chain joins TRBV15 to TRBJ1-1, with TRBD1 matching 7 bases. There are 16 residues in the CDR3. The junction had 8 bases not matched to a gene; V was cut back by 4 bases and J by 0 bases. From germline, CDR1 is LNHNV and CDR2 YYDKDF (reference sequence). This CDR3 reads CATSTRTGTLNTEAFF. The CDR3 coding sequence is TGTGCCACCAGCACAAGGACAGGAACCTTGAACACTGAAGCTTTCTTT.

A few counts support this clone. V is TRBV19 and J is TRBJ2-1; D uncertain. The germline V gene has CDR1 LNHDA and CDR2 SQIVND (reference sequence). Trimming removed 10 bases from V and 0 bases from J, with 16 bases in between. The CDR3 has 15 residues. The CDR3 sequence: CATEPGSSSYNEQFF. CDR3 DNA: TGTGCCACCGAGCCGGGCAGCAGCTCCTACAATGAGCAGTTCTTC.

The chain joins TRBV18 to TRBJ2-5, with TRBD2 matching over 11 bases. J gave up 5 bases and V 1 base, and 9 bases lay outside the gene matches. The CDR3 is 17 amino acids. CDR1 and CDR2 from the germline V gene are KGHSH and LQKENI. CDR3 loop: CASSPRTSGYTGETQYF. The DNA of the CDR3 is TGTGCCAGCTCACCACGGACTAGCGGGTACACGGGGGAGACCCAGTACTTC. Full variable domain (remainder filled in from reference TRBV18 and TRBJ2-5): NAGVMQNPRHLVRRRGQEARLRCSPMKGHSHVYWYRQLPEEGLKFMVYLQKENIIDESGMPKERFSAEFPKEGPSILRIQQVVRGDSAAYFCASSPRTSGYTGETQYFGPGTRLLVL.

V usage is TRBV6-1 and J usage is TRBJ2-2; unclear D gene. Germline values: CDR1 MNHNS, CDR2 SASEGT. The V end was cut by 7 bases, the J end by 1 base, with 13 bases between. CDR3 length equals 15 residues. The DNA of the CDR3 is TGTGCCAGCACTTGGCTAACTCAGAACACCGGGGAGCTGTTTTTT. Translation: CASTWLTQNTGELFF.

This clone was seen a few times. The rearrangement uses TRBV6-6 and TRBJ1-2; D gene uncertain. The CDR3 has 13 amino acids. Per germline, CDR1 MNHNY and CDR2 SVGAGI (reference sequence). V was pared by 7 bases and J by 6 bases, with 15 bases between. In nucleotides, the CDR3 is TGTGCCAGCACGCTGCTGGCGGCGGATGGCTACACCTTC. The encoded protein is CASTLLAADGYTF.

The rearrangement links TRBV29-1 to TRBJ1-1, with a possible D match to TRBD1 (5 bases). Germline CDR1 SQVTM, CDR2 ANQGSEA. The CDR3 has 12 amino acids. Trimming took off 7 bases at V and 4 bases at J, with 13 bases between the two ends. The CDR3 reads CSALPGPTEAFF. The DNA for the CDR3 is TGCAGCGCCCTCCCAGGGCCCACTGAAGCTTTCTTT.

The chain joins TRBV18 to TRBJ1-5, with unresolved D. Germline values: CDR1 KGHSH, CDR2 LQKENI. The germline V and J ends were trimmed by 3 bases and 0 bases, with 9 bases remaining between them. CDR3 length: 15 residues. The CDR3 DNA is TGTGCCAGCTCACCGGAAGCATATAGCAATCAGCCCCAGCATTTT. Translated: CASSPEAYSNQPQHF.

This clone was seen only once. The chain links TRBV28 to TRBJ1-4, with a possible D match to TRBD1 (5 bases). This CDR3 spans 14 amino acids. Trimming stripped 5 bases from V and 6 bases from J, with 13 bases between. Germline CDR1 and CDR2: MDHEN and SYDVKM. The CDR3 here is CASSAGWNDEKLFF. In DNA, the CDR3 is TGTGCCAGCAGTGCAGGGTGGAATGATGAAAAACTGTTTTTT.

This clone was counted only a few times. This chain's CDR3 is CASSLGFGNTIYF. DNA for the CDR3: TGTGCCAGCAGCTTAGGGTTTGGAAACACCATATATTTT. The chain employs TRBV7-9 and TRBJ1-3; D is unclear. Per germline, CDR1 SEHNR and CDR2 FQNEAQ (reference sequence). This CDR3 contains 13 residues. V lost 1 base and J lost 3, with 4 bases in between.

This chain joins TRBV2 and TRBJ2-7; tentatively, D is TRBD2 (9 bases). V shed 7 bases and J shed 4 bases, with 29 bases lying between them. The CDR3 extends over 18 amino acids. In germline, CDR1 is SNHLY, CDR2 FYNNEI. CDR3: CASTAGGALRGGLYEQYF. The CDR3 DNA follows: TGTGCCAGCACTGCAGGGGGCGCTTTGCGGGGGGGGTTATACGAGCAGTACTTC.

The chain is built from TRBV5-1 and TRBJ1-4; D possibly corresponds to TRBD1 (5 bases). Trimming stripped 5 bases from V and 6 bases from J, with 14 bases between. Per the germline V gene, CDR1 is SGHRS and CDR2 is YFSETQ. The CDR3 covers 14 residues. The DNA of the CDR3 is TGCGCCAGCAGGTGGGGGGTCAAGGATGAAAAACTGTTTTTT. Translation: CASRWGVKDEKLFF.

This rearrangement joins TRBV11-1 to TRBJ2-3, with D tentatively TRBD2 (5 bases). Trimming took off 5 bases at V and 4 bases at J, with 16 bases between the two ends. This CDR3 region has 15 residues. Looked up from germline, CDR1 is SGHAT and CDR2 is FQDESV (reference sequence). The CDR3 loop reads CASSPGLPRADTQYF. Written as DNA, the CDR3 is TGTGCCAGCAGCCCTGGACTCCCGAGGGCAGATACGCAGTATTTT.

The rearrangement links TRBV15 to TRBJ1-4; tentative D call: TRBD1 (5 bases). Germline CDR1 is LNHNV and CDR2 is YYDKDF (reference sequence). The CDR3 length is 13 residues. V was clipped by 3 bases and J by 7 bases, with 9 bases between them. The CDR3 loop reads CATSSGDFEKLFF. Written as DNA, the CDR3 is TGTGCCACCAGCAGTGGGGACTTTGAAAAACTGTTTTTT.